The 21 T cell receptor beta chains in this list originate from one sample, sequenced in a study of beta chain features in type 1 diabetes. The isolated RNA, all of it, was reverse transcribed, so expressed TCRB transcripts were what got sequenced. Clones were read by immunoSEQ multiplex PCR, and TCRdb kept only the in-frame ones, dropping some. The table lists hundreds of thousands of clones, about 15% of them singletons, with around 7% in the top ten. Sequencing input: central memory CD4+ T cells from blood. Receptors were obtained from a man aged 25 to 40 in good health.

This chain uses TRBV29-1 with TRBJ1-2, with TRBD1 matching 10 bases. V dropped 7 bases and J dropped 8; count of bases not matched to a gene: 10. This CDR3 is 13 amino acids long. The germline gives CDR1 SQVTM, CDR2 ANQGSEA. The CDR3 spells CSGSDRGLRGYTF. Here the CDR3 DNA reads TGCAGCGGGTCAGACAGGGGGCTTCGAGGCTACACCTTC.

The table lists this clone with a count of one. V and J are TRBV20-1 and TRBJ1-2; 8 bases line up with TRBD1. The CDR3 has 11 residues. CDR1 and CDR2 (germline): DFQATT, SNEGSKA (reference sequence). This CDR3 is CRTGQGNGYTF. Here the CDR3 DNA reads TGCAGAACAGGACAGGGAAATGGCTACACCTTC.

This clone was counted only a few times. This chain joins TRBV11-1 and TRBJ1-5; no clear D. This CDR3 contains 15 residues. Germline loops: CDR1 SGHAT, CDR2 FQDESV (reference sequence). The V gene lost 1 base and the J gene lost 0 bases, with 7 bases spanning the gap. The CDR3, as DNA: TGTGCCAGCAGCTTAGGCGGGAATAGCAATCAGCCCCAGCATTTT. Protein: CASSLGGNSNQPQHF.

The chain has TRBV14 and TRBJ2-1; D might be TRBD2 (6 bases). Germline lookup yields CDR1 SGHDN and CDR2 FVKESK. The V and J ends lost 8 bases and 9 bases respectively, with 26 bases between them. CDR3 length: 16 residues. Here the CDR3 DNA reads TGTGCCAGCTCACCACGGGGCGGGATTGGTAATAGTGAGCAGTTCTTC. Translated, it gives CASSPRGGIGNSEQFF.

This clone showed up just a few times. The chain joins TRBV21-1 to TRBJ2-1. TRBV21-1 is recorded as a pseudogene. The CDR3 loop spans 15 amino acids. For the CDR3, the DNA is TGTGCCAGCAGCAAAGATAAGGTCACCTACAATGAGCAGTTCTTC. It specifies CASSKDKVTYNEQFF.

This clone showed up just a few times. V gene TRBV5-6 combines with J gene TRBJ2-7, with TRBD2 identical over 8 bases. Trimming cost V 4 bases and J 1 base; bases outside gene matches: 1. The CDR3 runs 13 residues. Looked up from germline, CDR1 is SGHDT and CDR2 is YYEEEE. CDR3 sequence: CASSERGSYEQYF. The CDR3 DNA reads TGTGCCAGCAGCGAGCGGGGGTCCTACGAGCAGTACTTC.

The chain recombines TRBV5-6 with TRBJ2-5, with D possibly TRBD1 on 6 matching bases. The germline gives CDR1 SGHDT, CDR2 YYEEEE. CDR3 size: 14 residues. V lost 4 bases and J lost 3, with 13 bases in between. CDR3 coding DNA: TGTGCCAGCAGCGGAACGGGACAAGAAGAGACCCAGTACTTC. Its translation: CASSGTGQEETQYF.

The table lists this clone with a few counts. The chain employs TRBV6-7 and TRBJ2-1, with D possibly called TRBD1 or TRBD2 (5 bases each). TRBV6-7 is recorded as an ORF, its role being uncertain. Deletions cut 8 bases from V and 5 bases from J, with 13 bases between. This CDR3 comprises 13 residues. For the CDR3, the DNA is TGTGCCAGCGGAGTAGTGGGGGACAATGAGCAGTTCTTC. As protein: CASGVVGDNEQFF.

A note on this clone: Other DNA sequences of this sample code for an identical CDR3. CDR3 sequence (DNA): TGCGCCAGCAGCTCAGGACCTAGCTCCTACGAGCAGTACTTC. This gives the protein CASSSGPSSYEQYF. The rearrangement links TRBV5-1 to TRBJ2-7; D gene ambiguous. Per the germline V gene, CDR1 is SGHRS and CDR2 is YFSETQ. V shed 3 bases and J shed 0 bases, with 10 bases lying between them. This CDR3 contains 14 residues.

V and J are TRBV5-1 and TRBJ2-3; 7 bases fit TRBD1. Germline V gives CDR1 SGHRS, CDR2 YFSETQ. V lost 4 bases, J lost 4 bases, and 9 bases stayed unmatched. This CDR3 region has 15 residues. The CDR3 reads CASSAQGIGPDTQYF. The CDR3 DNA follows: TGCGCCAGCAGCGCACAGGGGATAGGCCCAGATACGCAGTATTTT.

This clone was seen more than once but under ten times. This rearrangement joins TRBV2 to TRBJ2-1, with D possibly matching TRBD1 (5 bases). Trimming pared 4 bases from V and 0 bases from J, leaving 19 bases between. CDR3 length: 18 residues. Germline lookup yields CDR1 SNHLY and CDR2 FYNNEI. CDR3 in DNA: TGTGCCAGCAGTGCCCTTGGGGCGCGAGAGAGCTCCTACAATGAGCAGTTCTTC. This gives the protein CASSALGARESSYNEQFF. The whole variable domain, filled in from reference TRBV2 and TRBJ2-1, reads EPEVTQTPSHQVTQMGQEVILRCVPISNHLYFYWYRQILGQKVEFLVSFYNNEISEKSEIFDDQFSVERPDGSNFTLKIRSTKLEDSAMYFCASSALGARESSYNEQFFGPGTRLTVL.

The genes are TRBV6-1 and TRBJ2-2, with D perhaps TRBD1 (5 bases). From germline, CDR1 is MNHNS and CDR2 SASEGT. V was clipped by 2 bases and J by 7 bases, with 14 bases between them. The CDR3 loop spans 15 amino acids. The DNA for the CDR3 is TGTGCCAGCAGTGAACGGGCAGGGATGGTCGGGGAGCTGTTTTTT. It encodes CASSERAGMVGELFF.

In DNA form, the CDR3 reads TGTGCCATCAGTGCAACTAGCGGGAATTCCTACAATGAGCAGTTCTTC. This gives the protein CAISATSGNSYNEQFF. The chain combines TRBV10-3 with TRBJ2-1; 10 bases are shared with TRBD2. Trimming removed 4 bases from V and 1 base from J; junction bases left unmatched: 4. CDR1 and CDR2 (germline): ENHRY, SYGVKD. The CDR3 spans 16 residues.

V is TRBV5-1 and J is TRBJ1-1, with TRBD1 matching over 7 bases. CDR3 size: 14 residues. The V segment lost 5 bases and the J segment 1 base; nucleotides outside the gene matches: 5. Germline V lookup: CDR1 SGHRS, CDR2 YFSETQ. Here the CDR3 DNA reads TGCGCCAGCAGACAACAGGGGCGGAACACTGAAGCTTTCTTT. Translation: CASRQQGRNTEAFF.

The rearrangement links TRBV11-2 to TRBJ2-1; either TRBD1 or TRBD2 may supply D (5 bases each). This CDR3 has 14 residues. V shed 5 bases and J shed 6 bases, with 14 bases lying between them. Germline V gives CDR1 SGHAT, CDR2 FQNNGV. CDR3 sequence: CASSGGHRANEQFF. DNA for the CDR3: TGTGCCAGCAGCGGAGGACACCGTGCCAATGAGCAGTTCTTC.

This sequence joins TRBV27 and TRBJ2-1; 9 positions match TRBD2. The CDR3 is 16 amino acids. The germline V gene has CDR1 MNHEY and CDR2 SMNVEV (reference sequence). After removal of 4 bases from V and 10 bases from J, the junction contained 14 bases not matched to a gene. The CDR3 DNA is TGTGCCAGCAGTTACCGGGGTAGCGGGGGCCCCCACGAGCAGTTCTTC. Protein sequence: CASSYRGSGGPHEQFF.

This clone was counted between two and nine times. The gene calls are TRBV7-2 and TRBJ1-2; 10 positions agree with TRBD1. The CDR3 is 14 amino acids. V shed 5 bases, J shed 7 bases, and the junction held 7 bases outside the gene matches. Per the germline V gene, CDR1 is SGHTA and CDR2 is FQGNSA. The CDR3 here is CASSKDRGVGGYTF. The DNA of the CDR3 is TGTGCCAGCAGCAAGGACAGGGGGGTTGGTGGCTACACCTTC.

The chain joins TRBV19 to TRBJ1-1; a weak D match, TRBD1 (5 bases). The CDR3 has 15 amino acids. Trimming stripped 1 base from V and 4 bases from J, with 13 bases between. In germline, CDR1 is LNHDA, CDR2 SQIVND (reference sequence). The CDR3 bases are TGTGCCAGTAGTATAGGGGGACGGGTCTCCACTGAAGCTTTCTTT. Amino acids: CASSIGGRVSTEAFF.

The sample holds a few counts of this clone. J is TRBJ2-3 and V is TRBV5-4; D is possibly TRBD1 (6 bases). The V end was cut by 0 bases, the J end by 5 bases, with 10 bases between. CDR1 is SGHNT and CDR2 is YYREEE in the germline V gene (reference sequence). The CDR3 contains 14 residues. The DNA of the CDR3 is TGTGCCAGCAGCTTGGGGACAGAAGGAGATACGCAGTATTTT. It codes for CASSLGTEGDTQYF.

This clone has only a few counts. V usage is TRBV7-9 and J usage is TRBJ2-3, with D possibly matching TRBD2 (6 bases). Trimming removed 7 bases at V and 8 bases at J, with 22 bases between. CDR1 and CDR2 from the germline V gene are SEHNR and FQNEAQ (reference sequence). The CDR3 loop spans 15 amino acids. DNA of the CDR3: TGTGCCAGCACAGTAGATAGCGGTAGTTCTGGTACGCAGTATTTT. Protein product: CASTVDSGSSGTQYF.

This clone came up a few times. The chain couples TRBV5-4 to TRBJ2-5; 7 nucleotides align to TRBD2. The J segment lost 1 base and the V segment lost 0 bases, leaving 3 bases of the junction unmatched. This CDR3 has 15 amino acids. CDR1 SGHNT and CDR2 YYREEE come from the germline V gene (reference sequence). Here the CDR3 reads CASSLEAGAQETQYF. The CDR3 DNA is TGTGCCAGCAGCTTGGAGGCGGGAGCCCAAGAGACCCAGTACTTC.